This TCR beta chain was recovered during a study of identifying expanded T cells in peripheral blood. Study-wide findings and caveats: Two-week clone count variance significantly increased as total template count grew. About 1.2 clones differed between technical replicates, versus about 16 and 19 over time.

In the case of this clone: Its antigen is as yet unknown.

With 2 bases removed from V and 3 bases from J, the gap between germline ends came to 8 bases. Per the germline V gene, CDR1 is SGHDT and CDR2 is YYEEEE. The CDR3 loop spans 14 amino acids. Clones were sequenced by immunoSEQ multiplex PCR, and TCRdb holds only the in-frame ones, with some missing. The table records some 90,000 clones, 85% to 90% of them present only once. The TCR was taken from a person between 18 and 75 years old in good health. The V and J genes are TRBV5-6 and TRBJ1-4; no definite D call. The sample consisted of blood. This chain's CDR3 is CASSFRSPNEKLFF. The CDR3 bases are TGTGCCAGCAGCTTTCGGTCGCCTAATGAAAAACTGTTTTTT.